This is a list of T cell receptor beta chains from one sample in a study of T-cell memory formation after mild COVID-19. Using its own MiXCR run on the 5' RACE reads, TCRdb lists one record per CDR3 protein. The table records roughly 560,000 distinct CDR3 sequences, 20% of them present only once. The sequencing sample was made of PBMCs or a T cell subset sorted from them (not recorded which). Receptors originate from an adult woman who had mild COVID-19 (a few samples of this study predate the infection). Cell type and time point are not known. The CDR3 runs from the conserved cysteine through the conserved F or W. D genes are given only for firm matches. Expanded clones get a size class; other rows say once, few or many, or leave the size out.

CDR3aa	CDR3nt	v_gene	d_gene	j_gene	abundance	len
CASSPVGGTNYGYTF	TGCGCCAGCAGCCCCGTGGGCGGAACTAACTATGGCTACACCTTC	TRBV5-1	-	TRBJ1-2	many	15
CASTPAESQYF	TGTGCCAGCACCCCGGCGGAGTCGCAGTACTTC	TRBV12-3/TRBV12-4	-	TRBJ2-7	-	11
CASSDGQGNYGYTF	TGTGCCAGCAGCGACGGACAGGGTAACTATGGCTACACCTTC	TRBV11-1	TRBD1	TRBJ1-2	few	14
CASSSGVGPVGGYTQYF	TGTGCCAGCAGCTCAGGCGTTGGGCCCGTCGGTGGATATACGCAGTATTTT	TRBV11-2	-	TRBJ2-3	-	17
CASSQTGTGPTEAFF	TGCGCCAGCAGCCAAACCGGGACAGGGCCCACTGAAGCTTTCTTT	TRBV4-3	TRBD1	TRBJ1-1	-	15
CASSAVAGQGLRDTQYF	TGTGCCAGCAGCGCCGTCGCGGGACAGGGCCTTCGGGATACGCAGTATTTT	TRBV9	TRBD1	TRBJ2-3	few	17
CASSDPGLREQYF	TGTGCCAGCAGTGATCCGGGTTTGAGGGAGCAGTACTTC	TRBV6-1	-	TRBJ2-7	-	13
CASSLDRGLAGGRDTQYF	TGTGCCAGCAGCTTGGACCGGGGACTAGCGGGAGGGCGCGATACGCAGTATTTT	TRBV5-4	TRBD2	TRBJ2-3	-	18
CASSLAVGARNTEAFF	TGTGCCAGCAGCTTGGCCGTGGGGGCCAGGAACACTGAAGCTTTCTTT	TRBV5-4	-	TRBJ1-1	-	16
CASSPWTGPSGEQYF	TGTGCCAGCAGTCCATGGACAGGACCGTCGGGAGAGCAGTACTTC	TRBV27	TRBD1	TRBJ2-7	-	15
CASSLADTAYEQYF	TGTGCCAGCAGCTTGGCGGACACAGCCTACGAGCAGTACTTC	TRBV7-9	-	TRBJ2-7	few	14
CASSPGGVNTGAFF	TGTGCCAGCAGCCCAGGGGGGGTGAACACTGGAGCTTTCTTT	TRBV7-3	TRBD1	TRBJ1-1	-	14
CASSWRRETQYF	TGTGCCAGCAGCTGGCGCAGGGAGACCCAGTACTTC	TRBV11-2	-	TRBJ2-5	-	12
CASSTTGNEQYF	TGCGCCAGCAGCACTACAGGGAACGAGCAGTACTTC	TRBV5-1	-	TRBJ2-7	many	12
CASSRQEKYGYTF	TGTGCCAGCAGTCGCCAGGAAAAATATGGCTACACCTTC	TRBV6-1	-	TRBJ1-2	-	13
CASSQTEWNTEAFF	TGTGCCAGCAGCCAGACAGAGTGGAACACTGAAGCTTTCTTT	TRBV7-9	-	TRBJ1-1	few	14
CASSPTGTGVTEAFF	TGTGCCAGCTCACCAACCGGGACAGGGGTCACTGAAGCTTTCTTT	TRBV18	TRBD1	TRBJ1-1	many	15
CATSDWTASAPDTQYF	TGTGCCACCAGTGACTGGACTGCGTCAGCTCCCGATACGCAGTATTTT	TRBV24-1	-	TRBJ2-3	-	16
CASSAADPYEQYF	TGTGCCAGCAGCGCCGCAGACCCCTACGAGCAGTACTTC	TRBV9	-	TRBJ2-7	-	13
CASSLLDAHEQFF	TGTGCCAGCAGCCTCCTGGATGCCCATGAGCAGTTCTTC	TRBV3-1	-	TRBJ2-1	few	13
CSARAREPNTEAFF	TGCAGTGCTAGGGCCAGGGAACCGAACACTGAAGCTTTCTTT	TRBV20-1	-	TRBJ1-1	few	14
CASSLTGVDTEAFF	TGTGCCAGCAGCCTGACAGGGGTGGACACTGAAGCTTTCTTT	TRBV12-3/TRBV12-4	TRBD1	TRBJ1-1	few	14
CATTTGRNEQFF	TGTGCCACCACCACCGGTCGAAATGAGCAGTTCTTC	TRBV15	-	TRBJ2-1	few	12
CASSESMGTSEIHNEQFF	TGTGCCAGCAGTGAATCAATGGGGACTAGCGAGATACACAATGAGCAGTTCTTC	TRBV25-1	TRBD2	TRBJ2-1	few	18
CASSLVGRDTDTQYF	TGTGCCAGCAGCTTGGTCGGGAGGGATACAGATACGCAGTATTTT	TRBV5-6	TRBD2	TRBJ2-3	few	15
CASSRSPPSGVIQETQYF	TGCGCCAGCAGCCGTTCCCCCCCAAGCGGGGTAATACAAGAGACCCAGTACTTC	TRBV4-1	TRBD2	TRBJ2-5	-	18
CASTPSGSYEQYF	TGTGCCAGCACCCCTAGCGGGAGCTACGAGCAGTACTTC	TRBV25-1	TRBD2	TRBJ2-7	few	13
CASSTASEAFF	TGTGCCAGCAGTACCGCGTCCGAAGCTTTCTTT	TRBV6-5	-	TRBJ1-1	-	11
CASREHPGELFF	TGTGCCAGCAGGGAGCACCCCGGGGAGCTGTTTTTT	TRBV2	-	TRBJ2-2	few	12
CASSLRTGDAEAFF	TGCGCCAGCAGCTTACGAACAGGGGACGCTGAAGCTTTCTTT	TRBV5-1	TRBD1	TRBJ1-1	-	14
CSVDKGTGTEAFF	TGCAGCGTTGATAAGGGTACGGGCACTGAAGCTTTCTTT	TRBV29-1	-	TRBJ1-1	many	13
CASRYKVDPYTDTQYF	TGTGCAAGTCGCTACAAAGTGGATCCCTACACAGATACGCAGTATTTT	TRBV12-2	-	TRBJ2-3	-	16
CASSGSGGASEQFF	TGTGCCAGCAGCGGGAGCGGGGGGGCGAGTGAGCAGTTCTTC	TRBV7-3	TRBD2	TRBJ2-1	few	14
CSASHQGGNNEQFF	TGCAGTGCTTCCCACCAGGGGGGCAACAATGAGCAGTTCTTC	TRBV20-1	-	TRBJ2-1	-	14
CASSGQGDTQYF	TGTGCCAGCAGTGGTCAGGGAGATACGCAGTATTTT	TRBV25-1	-	TRBJ2-3	-	12
CASSVAGLARDEQFF	TGTGCCAGCAGCGTAGCGGGACTAGCGAGGGATGAGCAGTTCTTC	TRBV9	TRBD2	TRBJ2-1	-	15
CASSLGYIDEQFF	TGCGCCAGCAGCTTGGGGTATATAGATGAGCAGTTCTTC	TRBV5-1	-	TRBJ2-1	few	13
CASSLQSSGNEQFF	TGTGCCAGCAGCCTCCAATCTAGCGGCAATGAGCAGTTCTTC	TRBV7-3	TRBD2	TRBJ2-1	-	14
CASSSWTSGESGANVLTF	TGCGCCAGCAGCTCATGGACTAGCGGGGAATCTGGGGCCAACGTCCTGACTTTC	TRBV5-1	TRBD2	TRBJ2-6	-	18
CASSLGTGLGNTEAFF	TGTGCCAGCAGTTTGGGGACAGGGTTAGGGAACACTGAAGCTTTCTTT	TRBV12-3/TRBV12-4	TRBD1	TRBJ1-1	few	16
CASSPDRLINEQFF	TGTGCCAGCAGCCCAGACAGGTTAATCAATGAGCAGTTCTTC	TRBV5-6	-	TRBJ2-1	-	14
CASSRPPGRSGANVLTF	TGCGCCAGCAGCCGGCCACCAGGGCGCTCTGGGGCCAACGTCCTGACTTTC	TRBV4-3	-	TRBJ2-6	few	17
CASSRSITGFDGYTF	TGTGCCAGCAGCAGATCCATCACAGGGTTCGATGGCTACACCTTC	TRBV14	-	TRBJ1-2	many	15
CSVEEMKGSWQYF	TGCAGCGTTGAAGAGATGAAGGGCTCTTGGCAGTACTTC	TRBV29-1	-	TRBJ2-7	many	13
CSAVSSAGGLLMKFF	TGCAGCGCCGTAAGTTCGGCGGGGGGTTTACTTATGAAGTTCTTC	TRBV29-1	TRBD2	TRBJ2-1	-	15
CARHGRGREGYTF	TGTGCCCGTCATGGTCGGGGGCGCGAGGGCTACACCTTC	TRBV6-5	-	TRBJ1-2	few	13
CAWSGRELFF	TGTGCCTGGAGTGGAAGGGAGCTGTTTTTT	TRBV30	-	TRBJ2-2	few	10
CASSDWAGASTDTQYF	TGTGCCAGCAGTGACTGGGCTGGTGCTAGCACAGATACGCAGTATTTT	TRBV6-4	-	TRBJ2-3	-	16
CASSYRPTNTEAFF	TGTGCCAGCAGTTACCGACCGACGAACACTGAAGCTTTCTTT	TRBV6-2/TRBV6-3	-	TRBJ1-1	-	14
CASSPGGRFEQFF	TGCGCCAGCAGCCCGGGGGGGCGCTTTGAGCAGTTCTTC	TRBV4-1	TRBD2	TRBJ2-1	-	13